This is a list of T cell receptor beta chains from one sample in a study of shared clonotypes between healthy human individuals. Profiled with immunoSEQ multiplex PCR; TCRdb holds only in-frame clones, not every one. The repertoire includes millions of clones, 90% to 95% of them detected once, and 0.13% sits in the top ten. Sample: naive CD4+ T cells sorted from blood. These receptors all stem from a man younger than 35 in good health. CDR3s include the opening cysteine and the closing phenylalanine or tryptophan. A clone size is listed for some rows: how often the clone was seen (once, few, many), or a class if it is expanded.

TRBV28 15 - CASSLLGQGAETQYF
TRBV11-2 14 - CASSFTPDRLVQYF
TRBV2 14 - CASRGTSGVDEQYF
TRBV7-2 16 - CASSPPTSDRGDTQYF
TRBV29-1 15 once CSVERAGQGNTEAFF
TRBV7-9 13 - CASSLGLSYEQYF
TRBV7-3 12 - CASSRTGGEQYF
TRBV6-5 13 - CASSRGGVDEQYF
TRBV18 14 - CASSPPGGVTEAFF
TRBV4-3 19 - CASSREGLAGTRSTDTQYF
TRBV18 15 once CASSPPARENYGYTF
TRBV27 19 - CAIGLRGRGQDRANSPLHF
TRBV7-6 16 - CASSLGTGSGVYEQYF
TRBV30 14 - CAWIRGISNTEAFF
TRBV30 17 - CAWAPGRGAYAKNIQYF
TRBV7-9 14 - CASSSAGDTGELFF
TRBV29-1 13 - CSVVGRLTYEQYF
TRBV5-6 14 - CASSLAGGGSPLHF
TRBV4-1 13 - CATPGRSNQPQHF
TRBV6-6 15 - CASTPGGQGRSEQYF
TRBV10-3 11 few CAISDRDTQYF
TRBV7-9 12 - CASSLGAGELFF
TRBV6-6 12 many CASRTGESPLHF
TRBV7-9 15 - CASTPRGVSYNEQFF
TRBV5-6 14 - CASSRDGGYSPLHF
TRBV7-2 13 - CASSLATELAAFF
TRBV5-1 10 - CASGRYEQYF
TRBV18 14 - CASSPGAFQETQYF
TRBV5-6 13 - CASSLAGDQPQHF
TRBV30 14 - CAWSVGLALHEQYF
TRBV5-6 17 - CASSFGIQGAAGNTIYF
TRBV5-6 15 - CASSGDRGLTKEQYF
TRBV6-5 14 - CASRYRVGNSPLHF
TRBV27 15 - CASGRPGQGSNIQYF
TRBV7-7 14 - CASSSGGAQETQYF